The rows below give T cell receptor beta chains drawn from one sample of a study of molecular identifiers for immune sequencing clone quantification. TCRdb reanalysed the PCR reads using MiXCR and keeps one entry per CDR3 protein. The sample lists 80,000 to 100,000 distinct CDR3 sequences; 24% were seen once. Sequencing was done on a sample of naive CD8+ T cells from blood, with Jurkat cell RNA spiked in. Receptors were obtained from a human donor in good health. Some libraries in this study had Jurkat cell RNA spiked in. Both conserved end residues are part of each CDR3.

J | V | CDR3
TRBJ2-7 | TRBV14 | CASSPLVSYEQYF
TRBJ2-4 | TRBV7-6 | CASSLGGGKNIQYF
TRBJ2-5 | TRBV4-3 | CASSQESGLAQETQYF
TRBJ2-3 | TRBV4-3 | CASSQEGGFADTQYF
TRBJ2-3 | TRBV18 | CASSLGKTSEALF
TRBJ2-3 | TRBV7-8 | CASSLGQQLTDTQYF
TRBJ2-7 | TRBV27 | CASSIPGQYEQYF
TRBJ2-5 | TRBV4-1 | CASSQDRETQYF
TRBJ2-1 | TRBV14 | CASSPLDGPYNEQFF
TRBJ2-3 | TRBV7-2 | CASSLDGTTSTDTQCF
TRBJ2-7 | TRBV7-2 | CASSPQISYEQYF
TRBJ2-2 | TRBV9 | CASSVVPDHLGNTGELFF
TRBJ1-6 | TRBV20-1 | CSAHPGQGISYNSPLHF
TRBJ2-5 | TRBV13 | CASSSLPGPLEEPQYF
TRBJ2-3 | TRBV20-1 | CSATDGTSTDTQYF
TRBJ2-7 | TRBV11-2 | CASSLAPSGYEQYF
TRBJ1-1 | TRBV5-1 | CASSLGGQEAFF
TRBJ2-5 | TRBV20-1 | CSAYRLAGGYQEAQYF
TRBJ1-1 | TRBV7-9 | CASSWGQGGTEAFF
TRBJ2-7 | TRBV28 | CASSLSGNEQYF
TRBJ2-1 | TRBV7-2 | CASSLSGGAYNEQFF
TRBJ1-2 | TRBV4-1 | CASSPETGGAYGYTF
TRBJ1-1 | TRBV5-6 | CASTLDREEVNTEAFF
TRBJ2-7 | TRBV7-9 | CASSPPRGRPSYERYF
TRBJ1-5 | TRBV2 | CASSEQSSNNQPQHF
TRBJ2-1 | TRBV29-1 | CSGPLGLSYNEQFF
TRBJ2-7 | TRBV4-3 | CASSQTDRAFHEQYF
TRBJ2-1 | TRBV23-1 | CASSLDQREGGEQFF
TRBJ2-7 | TRBV19 | CATSGSSAYEQYF
TRBJ2-7 | TRBV7-2 | CASSPTGTGELHEQYF
TRBJ2-2 | TRBV4-3 | CASRPDYLGGELFF
TRBJ2-7 | TRBV29-1 | CSVEGLALRGYEQYF
TRBJ2-3 | TRBV5-4 | CASSSSAGARRVTDTQYF
TRBJ2-7 | TRBV20-1 | CSAREEAHTHYEQYF
TRBJ2-7 | TRBV5-1 | CASSLYQMTSASSYEQYF
TRBJ2-5 | TRBV6-5 | CASREWLAGETQYF
TRBJ1-6 | TRBV7-9 | CASSDSYYNSPLHF
TRBJ2-7 | TRBV7-9 | CASSLAGLADYEQYF
TRBJ2-7 | TRBV29-1 | CSVVAESSYEQYF
TRBJ2-2 | TRBV5-4 | CASSLGDRGPPGELFF
TRBJ2-7 | TRBV5-1 | CASSPTSGGAFEQYF
TRBJ1-4 | TRBV7-6 | CASSQRGDEKLFF
TRBJ2-7 | TRBV2 | CASDGVSYEQYF
TRBJ2-4 | TRBV21-1 | CASSKGGTSFFDIQYF
TRBJ1-2 | TRBV12-3/TRBV12-4 | CASSATGPSNYGYTF
TRBJ2-3 | TRBV28 | CASREPLAGVPPDTQYF
TRBJ1-1 | TRBV14 | CASSPGLNTEAFF
TRBJ2-2 | TRBV4-3 | CASSQRQGTGELFF
TRBJ2-7 | TRBV6-5 | CASSSDSSYEQYF
TRBJ2-7 | TRBV5-5 | CASSLAPQGLDSSF
TRBJ1-6 | TRBV2 | CASSEWTVGGLYSYNSPLHF
TRBJ2-6 | TRBV19 | CASSTYSGANVLTF
TRBJ2-1 | TRBV7-7 | CASSSGPGGVGYNEQFF